These 25 T cell receptor beta chains originate from one sample sequenced in a study of blood T cell repertoires in COVID-19. Sequenced by immunoSEQ multiplex PCR; TCRdb stores in-frame clones only, minus some. The repertoire holds roughly 96,000 clones, over 80% seen once, with 15% to 20% in the top ten. Input material: peripheral blood. All receptors derive from an elderly man with acute or convalescent COVID-19.

The chain recombines TRBV7-2 with TRBJ1-3; TRBD1 aligns across 7 bases. Unmatched junction bases numbered 6, after V lost 4 bases and J lost 0 bases. CDR3 size: 16 residues. Germline V gives CDR1 SGHTA, CDR2 FQGNSA. This CDR3 reads CASSSGQPYSGNTIYF. The CDR3 bases are TGTGCCAGCAGCTCGGGACAGCCCTACTCTGGAAACACCATATATTTT. Using reference TRBV7-2 and TRBJ1-3 for the parts outside the CDR3, the full variable domain is GAGVSQSPSNKVTEKGKDVELRCDPISGHTALYWYRQSLGQGLEFLIYFQGNSAPDKSGLPSDRFSAERTGGSVSTLTIQRTQQEDSAVYLCASSSGQPYSGNTIYFGEGSWLTVV.

The rearrangement joins TRBV2 to TRBJ2-7; maybe TRBD2 (6 bases). With 7 bases removed from V and 2 bases from J, the gap between germline ends came to 15 bases. Germline-derived CDR1 and CDR2 are SNHLY and FYNNEI. The CDR3 contains 14 residues. The CDR3 here is CASKVGSGPYEQYF. The CDR3 bases are TGTGCCAGCAAGGTGGGTAGCGGTCCCTACGAGCAGTACTTC.

The chain is built from TRBV6-2 or TRBV6-3 and TRBJ2-1, with 9 bases fitting TRBD2. The trim removed 5 bases at V and 3 bases at J, leaving 8 bases unmatched. Germline assignment: CDR1 MNHEY and CDR2 SVGEGT. This CDR3 is 16 amino acids long. In DNA, the CDR3 is TGTGCCAGCAGTGGCCAGACTAGCGGCCTCTACAATGAGCAGTTCTTC. It translates to CASSGQTSGLYNEQFF.

This chain joins TRBV6-5 and TRBJ1-2, with 10 nucleotides matching TRBD1. In germline, CDR1 is MNHEY, CDR2 SVGAGI. The trim removed 5 bases at V and 4 bases at J, leaving 4 bases unmatched. The CDR3 runs 14 residues. CDR3 in DNA: TGTGCCAGCAGTCGACGACAGGGGGCCTATGGCTACACCTTC. Translating gives CASSRRQGAYGYTF.

The chain uses TRBV6-6 and TRBJ2-3; a weak D match, TRBD1 (6 bases). The CDR3 is 15 residues long. Germline CDR1 reads MNHNY; CDR2 reads SVGAGI (reference sequence). V was shortened by 2 bases and J by 2 bases, with 11 bases between the two germline ends. The DNA for the CDR3 is TGTGCCAGCAGTTACAGGCAGGGGTACACAGATACGCAGTATTTT. Protein sequence: CASSYRQGYTDTQYF.

The chain couples TRBV28 to TRBJ2-1; 9 nucleotides match TRBD1. The CDR3 is 17 residues long. Germline assignment: CDR1 MDHEN and CDR2 SYDVKM. The V segment lost 5 bases and the J segment 2 bases; nucleotides outside the gene matches: 10. The CDR3 sequence is CASSPSTRDRAYNEQFF. As DNA, the CDR3 is TGTGCCAGCAGTCCGAGCACCCGGGACAGGGCCTACAATGAGCAGTTCTTC. Supplemented by reference TRBV28 and TRBJ2-1, the full variable domain reads DVKVTQSSRYLVKRTGEKVFLECVQDMDHENMFWYRQDPGLGLRLIYFSYDVKMKEKGDIPEGYSVSREKKERFSLILESASTNQTSMYLCASSPSTRDRAYNEQFFGPGTRLTVL.

The CDR3 nucleotides read TGTGCCAGCAGCGAAATCAGGGGTCTAACGGGGGAGACCCAGTACTTC. The encoded protein is CASSEIRGLTGETQYF. The gene calls are TRBV5-8 and TRBJ2-5, with D possibly being TRBD1 (6 bases). The V gene lost 4 bases and the J gene lost 5 bases, with 21 bases spanning the gap. The CDR3 consists of 16 residues. Germline-derived CDR1 and CDR2 are SGHTS and YDEGEE.

This chain joins TRBV5-1 and TRBJ2-3, with 11 bases identical to TRBD2. Germline CDR1 reads SGHRS; CDR2 reads YFSETQ. This CDR3 contains 16 residues. The V gene end was trimmed by 2 bases and the J gene end by 0 bases; junction bases not matched to a gene: 2. Here the CDR3 reads CASSFGTSGSTDTQYF. The CDR3 DNA reads as TGCGCCAGCAGCTTCGGGACTAGCGGAAGCACAGATACGCAGTATTTT. Full variable domain (missing parts from reference TRBV5-1 and TRBJ2-3): KAGVTQTPRYLIKTRGQQVTLSCSPISGHRSVSWYQQTPGQGLQFLFEYFSETQRNKGNFPGRFSGRQFSNSRSEMNVSTLELGDSALYLCASSFGTSGSTDTQYFGPGTRLTVL.

V and J are TRBV9 and TRBJ1-3; no definite D call. This CDR3 has 16 residues. V was clipped by 0 bases and J by 0 bases, with 10 bases between them. Germline lookup yields CDR1 SGDLS and CDR2 YYNGEE. CDR3 bases: TGTGCCAGCAGCGTAGAGATGGGAGGCTCTGGAAACACCATATATTTT. Protein product: CASSVEMGGSGNTIYF.

This clone occurred a few times. The chain combines TRBV9 with TRBJ2-1; D is possibly TRBD1 (7 bases). Trimming shortened V by 0 bases and J by 8 bases, and 18 bases separated the two germline ends. Looked up from germline, CDR1 is SGDLS and CDR2 is YYNGEE. CDR3 length: 16 residues. This CDR3 reads CASSVAQGDSFDEQFF. CDR3 DNA: TGTGCCAGCAGCGTAGCTCAGGGGGACTCCTTCGATGAGCAGTTCTTC.

This clone appeared a single time. This rearrangement joins TRBV9 to TRBJ1-5, with unresolved D. This CDR3 comprises 16 residues. Germline CDR1 SGDLS, CDR2 YYNGEE. V gave up 0 bases and J gave up 0 bases, with 10 bases separating them. The CDR3 region has the DNA TGTGCCAGCAGCGTAGGGGCAGCCCATAGCAATCAGCCCCAGCATTTT. Translating gives CASSVGAAHSNQPQHF.

The chain is built from TRBV28 and TRBJ2-7, with 10 bases aligning to TRBD1. CDR1 and CDR2 from the germline V gene are MDHEN and SYDVKM. V shed 2 bases and J 2 bases; nucleotides not matched to a gene: 6. CDR3 length: 16 residues. CDR3 in amino acids: CASSLVSGTGAYEQYF. The CDR3 DNA sequence: TGTGCCAGCAGTTTAGTCTCTGGGACAGGGGCCTACGAGCAGTACTTC.

V usage is TRBV28 and J usage is TRBJ2-2, with D possibly matching TRBD2 (6 bases). Germline-derived CDR1 and CDR2 are MDHEN and SYDVKM. CDR3 size: 15 residues. Trimming shortened V by 6 bases and J by 4 bases, and 15 bases separated the two germline ends. The chain's CDR3 is CASSPPGVGTGELFF. DNA of the CDR3: TGTGCCAGCAGCCCCCCGGGGGTTGGCACCGGGGAGCTGTTTTTT.

The chain couples TRBV5-1 to TRBJ1-1; a possible D gene is TRBD1 (6 bases). The germline CDR1 and CDR2 sequences are SGHRS and YFSETQ. The CDR3 is 16 amino acids. V gave up 2 bases and J gave up 3 bases, with 17 bases separating them. This chain's CDR3 is CASSFDTGPPYTEAFF. In nucleotides, the CDR3 is TGCGCCAGCAGCTTTGATACAGGGCCTCCCTACACTGAAGCTTTCTTT.

The chain employs TRBV27 and TRBJ1-6; 8 bases agree with TRBD1. The CDR3 covers 17 residues. The V gene end was trimmed by 7 bases and the J gene end by 5 bases; junction bases not matched to a gene: 13. Germline CDR1 reads MNHEY; CDR2 reads SMNVEV (reference sequence). CDR3: CASTNFGQGRNNSPLHF. The CDR3 nucleotides are TGTGCCAGCACCAATTTTGGACAGGGTCGGAATAATTCACCCCTCCACTTT.

This clone was picked up one time. This chain links TRBV19 with TRBJ2-7; D may be TRBD2 (6 bases). Trimming left V 5 bases short and J 1 base short, with 15 bases between. CDR1 and CDR2 (germline): LNHDA, SQIVND (reference sequence). This CDR3 is built from 15 residues. This CDR3 is CASSPGTHQSYEQYF. The DNA of the CDR3 is TGTGCCAGTAGTCCGGGGACTCACCAATCCTACGAGCAGTACTTC.

The chain employs TRBV2 and TRBJ2-7, with D possibly being TRBD1 (6 bases). The germline gives CDR1 SNHLY, CDR2 FYNNEI. V lost 7 bases and J lost 7, with 20 bases in between. This CDR3 comprises 14 residues. The CDR3 protein is CASTRTETPGEQYF. The CDR3 DNA reads TGTGCCAGCACTAGGACAGAGACCCCGGGGGAGCAGTACTTC.

The chain joins TRBV28 to TRBJ1-5, with 8 bases fitting TRBD1. V dropped 2 bases and J dropped 2; count of bases not matched to a gene: 5. Germline values: CDR1 MDHEN, CDR2 SYDVKM. The CDR3 totals 16 residues. CDR3 DNA: TGTGCCAGCAGTTTAGTAGGACAGGGAGGCAATCAGCCCCAGCATTTT. Protein: CASSLVGQGGNQPQHF.

To note about this clone: This same CDR3 is encoded by further DNA sequences in the sample. The V call is TRBV10-1, the J call TRBJ2-3; tentative D call: TRBD2 (6 bases). Trimming removed 4 bases at V and 2 bases at J, with 7 bases between. Germline CDR1 and CDR2: WNHNN and SYGVQD (reference sequence). The CDR3 runs to 13 residues. This CDR3 reads CASSGGLTDTQYF. Written as DNA, the CDR3 is TGCGCCAGCAGTGGGGGACTCACAGATACGCAGTATTTT.

The chain links TRBV6-5 to TRBJ2-6; D is uncertain. Germline-derived CDR1 and CDR2 are MNHEY and SVGAGI. This CDR3 spans 13 amino acids. The germline V and J ends were trimmed by 6 bases and 1 base, with 4 bases remaining between them. The CDR3 is CASRRSGANVLTF. For the CDR3, the DNA is TGTGCCAGCAGGCGGTCTGGGGCCAACGTCCTGACTTTC.

J is TRBJ2-5 and V is TRBV11-2, with a tentative D call TRBD2 (5 bases). V dropped 1 base and J dropped 2 bases, with 11 bases sitting between them. CDR1 and CDR2 from the germline V gene are SGHAT and FQNNGV. The CDR3 totals 15 residues. The CDR3 sequence: CASSLAGSPQETQYF. DNA of the CDR3: TGTGCCAGCAGCTTAGCGGGGAGCCCACAAGAGACCCAGTACTTC.

This chain connects TRBV6-2 or TRBV6-3 to TRBJ2-3; a possible D gene is TRBD2 (5 bases). Germline-derived CDR1 and CDR2 are MNHEY and SVGEGT. This CDR3 has 13 residues. Trimming removed 3 bases from V and 6 bases from J, with 10 bases in between. The CDR3 protein is CASSYWEKDTQYF. The CDR3 region has the DNA TGTGCCAGCAGTTATTGGGAGAAGGATACGCAGTATTTT.

The genes are TRBV3-1 (or the pseudogene TRBV3-2) and TRBJ1-1, with D perhaps TRBD1 (6 bases). Germline loops: CDR1 LGHDT, CDR2 YNNKEL (reference sequence). The CDR3 sequence is 15 residues long. The V and J ends lost 4 bases and 3 bases respectively, with 15 bases between them. This chain's CDR3 is CASSRETGADTEAFF. The CDR3 bases are TGTGCCAGCAGCCGTGAGACAGGCGCCGACACTGAAGCTTTCTTT.

The chain combines TRBV5-1 with TRBJ2-3; possibly TRBD1 for D (6 bases). This CDR3 is 14 amino acids long. V was cut by 8 bases and J by 5 bases, with 18 bases left in between. Per germline, CDR1 SGHRS and CDR2 YFSETQ. CDR3 amino acids: CASLEGKGVDTQYF. The CDR3 DNA sequence: TGCGCCAGTCTCGAGGGCAAGGGGGTAGATACGCAGTATTTT.

The rearrangement links TRBV3-1 (or the pseudogene TRBV3-2) to TRBJ2-7; 10 bases are a match to TRBD1. In germline, CDR1 is LGHDT, CDR2 YNNKEL (reference sequence). CDR3 length equals 17 residues. V was clipped by 4 bases and J by 0 bases; unmatched bases: 9. The CDR3 DNA reads TGTGCCAGCAGCCCCTCCTGGAGGACAGGGGGCTCCTACGAGCAGTACTTC. The encoded protein is CASSPSWRTGGSYEQYF.